The next 23 T cell receptor beta chains were all read from a single sample in a study of blood T cells in healthy people across ages. The authors ran a second PCR of 7 to 11 cycles using a sample-barcoded 5' primer and a J-beta primer mix. One entry per CDR3 protein results from TCRdb running MiXCR on the 5' RACE reads. The sample records 1 million or so distinct CDR3 sequences, 40% to 50% being singletons. Sample: blood. These receptors were obtained from a woman aged 55 to 70 in good health.

Only a few counts were recorded for this clonotype. V usage is TRBV6-1 and J usage is TRBJ2-1; perhaps TRBD2 as D (6 bases). In germline, CDR1 is MNHNS, CDR2 SASEGT. V dropped 6 bases and J dropped 4 bases, with 22 bases sitting between them. The CDR3 is made up of 17 amino acids. The DNA of the CDR3 is TGTGCCAGCAGCCGACCCTCTGGGCTAGCGAGTTACAATGAGCAGTTCTTC. This translates into CASSRPSGLASYNEQFF.

With regard to this clonotype: A much larger clonotype is one base distant, so this may be a read error. This chain connects TRBV7-9 to TRBJ2-7; tentatively, D is TRBD2 (5 bases). This CDR3 contains 12 residues. V lost 1 base, J lost 8 bases, and 9 bases lay in between. Germline V gene lookup returns CDR1 SEHNR and CDR2 FQNEAQ (reference sequence). The CDR3 protein is CASSLEDFKQYF. CDR3 bases: TGTGCCAGCAGCTTAGAGGACTTCAAGCAGTACTTC.

The genes are TRBV6-5 and TRBJ2-5; D gene ambiguous. CDR1 is MNHEY and CDR2 is SVGAGI in the germline V gene. V was pared by 3 bases and J by 1 base, with 9 bases between. The CDR3 spans 14 residues. The CDR3 sequence is CASSYRRTQETQYF. The CDR3 coding sequence is TGTGCCAGCAGTTATCGACGGACCCAAGAGACCCAGTACTTC.

The chain links TRBV20-1 to TRBJ1-5, with 10 positions matching TRBD1. Germline V gene lookup returns CDR1 DFQATT and CDR2 SNEGSKA (reference sequence). J lost 2 bases, V lost 5 bases, and 6 bases had no gene match. This CDR3 has 15 amino acids. CDR3: CSARQGAQGNQPQHF. The CDR3 nucleotides read TGCAGTGCTCGACAGGGGGCGCAAGGCAATCAGCCCCAGCATTTT.

The chain's CDR3 is CSASMRGLNQPQHF. The DNA of the CDR3 is TGCAGTGCTAGTATGCGGGGCCTCAATCAGCCCCAGCATTTT. The rearrangement links TRBV20-1 to TRBJ1-5; maybe TRBD1 (5 bases). The germline V gene encodes CDR1 DFQATT and CDR2 SNEGSKA (reference sequence). The CDR3 length is 14 residues. With 3 bases removed from V and 3 bases from J, the gap between germline ends came to 12 bases.

The table lists this clonotype with a count of one. The V call is TRBV6-6, the J call TRBJ2-4; D remains ambiguous. V lost 7 bases, J lost 0 bases, and 19 bases lay in between. CDR3 length: 17 residues. Germline CDR1 MNHNY, CDR2 SVGAGI (reference sequence). DNA of the CDR3: TGTGCCAGCACGGCCGCCCTAGTTGGGGTAGCCAAAAACATTCAGTACTTC. Residues: CASTAALVGVAKNIQYF.

This CDR3 is CASSDPTDTQYF. Here the CDR3 DNA reads TGCGCCAGCAGTGACCCCACAGATACGCAGTATTTT. V and J are TRBV10-1 and TRBJ2-3; D gene uncertain. Per the germline V gene, CDR1 is WNHNN and CDR2 is SYGVQD (reference sequence). The CDR3 is 12 residues long. V lost 3 bases and J 2 bases, leaving 3 bases between the germline ends.

V gene TRBV28 combines with J gene TRBJ2-4; TRBD1 agrees at 7 bases. The germline V gene has CDR1 MDHEN and CDR2 SYDVKM. With V trimmed by 5 bases and J by 0 bases, 7 bases remained unmatched. The CDR3 length is 16 residues. CDR3 sequence (DNA): TGTGCCAGCAGTGTCCGGGACAGCGTAGCCAAAAACATTCAGTACTTC. Translation: CASSVRDSVAKNIQYF.

The gene calls are TRBV20-1 and TRBJ2-7; D is undetermined. V shed 6 bases and J shed 3 bases, with 6 bases lying between them. Germline loops: CDR1 DFQATT, CDR2 SNEGSKA (reference sequence). The CDR3 has 10 residues. In DNA form, the CDR3 reads TGCAGTGCCGCAGACTACGAGCAGTACTTC. This translates into CSAADYEQYF.

This clonotype turned up a few times. The chain joins TRBV12-3 or TRBV12-4 to TRBJ2-5; 9 bases are a match to TRBD2. The CDR3 runs 13 residues. Trimming at V came to 6 bases and at J to 11 bases, leaving 10 bases not matched to a gene. The CDR3 reads CASSPGTSSPQYF. CDR3 DNA sequence: TGTGCCAGCAGCCCTGGGACTAGCTCTCCGCAGTACTTC.

The chain carries TRBV7-9 and TRBJ2-7, with 7 positions matching TRBD1. J gave up 4 bases and V 8 bases, and 17 bases lay outside the gene matches. The germline V gene has CDR1 SEHNR and CDR2 FQNEAQ (reference sequence). The CDR3 is made up of 16 amino acids. CDR3: CASGPRGQTNPYEQYF. The CDR3 DNA reads as TGTGCCAGCGGCCCAAGGGGACAGACGAACCCATACGAGCAGTACTTC.

CDR3 sequence: CASSLDKSLGEKLFF. CDR3 nucleotide sequence: TGTGCCAGCAGCTTAGACAAGAGTCTCGGTGAAAAACTGTTTTTT. The genes are TRBV7-9 and TRBJ1-4; D gene unclear. From germline, CDR1 is SEHNR and CDR2 FQNEAQ (reference sequence). There are 15 residues in the CDR3. With 1 base removed from V and 7 bases from J, the gap between germline ends came to 13 bases.

The J gene is TRBJ2-5, the V gene TRBV18, with a tentative D call TRBD2 (6 bases). Germline V lookup: CDR1 KGHSH, CDR2 LQKENI. Deletions cut 0 bases from V and 5 bases from J, with 10 bases between. The CDR3 is made up of 14 amino acids. The CDR3 sequence: CASSPPSGRETQYF. The CDR3 nucleotides are TGTGCCAGCTCACCACCTTCAGGGAGGGAGACCCAGTACTTC.

This clonotype was observed a few times. The chain carries TRBV29-1 and TRBJ2-3; 9 positions match TRBD1. With V trimmed by 6 bases and J by 4 bases, 8 bases remained unmatched. Germline CDR1 and CDR2: SQVTM and ANQGSEA. There are 14 residues in the CDR3. CDR3 DNA: TGCAGCGTAAGACAGGGGGAATGGGCAGATACGCAGTATTTT. Translated: CSVRQGEWADTQYF.

This sequence joins TRBV27 and TRBJ1-5; D ambiguous. CDR1 and CDR2 from the germline V gene are MNHEY and SMNVEV (reference sequence). V was clipped by 5 bases and J by 0 bases, with 5 bases between them. CDR3 length equals 13 residues. CDR3 nucleotide sequence: TGTGCCAGCAGTACCGTTAGCAATCAGCCCCAGCATTTT. Translating it yields CASSTVSNQPQHF.

This clonotype was detected a few times. V gene TRBV7-3 combines with J gene TRBJ2-3; D not resolved. V lost 4 bases, J lost 2 bases, and 13 bases lay in between. CDR1 and CDR2 from the germline V gene are SGHTA and FQGTGA. CDR3 length: 15 amino acids. The CDR3 is CASSSFRANTDTQYF. In DNA, the CDR3 is TGTGCCAGCAGCTCCTTCCGGGCCAACACAGATACGCAGTATTTT.

This clonotype was picked up a small number of times. The CDR3 is CASRHFGQGTRSTDTQYF. CDR3 DNA sequence: TGTGCCAGCAGGCACTTCGGGCAGGGGACCCGAAGCACAGATACGCAGTATTTT. This sequence joins TRBV6-1 and TRBJ2-3, with D perhaps TRBD1 (6 bases). Germline V gives CDR1 MNHNS, CDR2 SASEGT. The CDR3 contains 18 residues. V lost 6 bases, J lost 0 bases, and 22 bases lay in between.

This clonotype was picked up many times. The junction does not match germline at one end; this may be a read error. J is TRBJ2-7 and V is TRBV12-3 or TRBV12-4; possibly TRBD2 for D (5 bases). The CDR3 sequence is 13 residues long. In nucleotides, the CDR3 is TGTGCCAGCAGTGGGTCCTGGGAGTACGGGCAGTACTTC. It encodes CASSGSWEYGQYF.

The chain uses TRBV20-1 and TRBJ2-1, with 7 bases fitting TRBD2. The germline gives CDR1 DFQATT, CDR2 SNEGSKA (reference sequence). This CDR3 region has 15 residues. V trimming: 3 bases; J trimming: 4 bases; junction bases outside the gene matches: 9. The CDR3 sequence is CSASERSGLYNEQFF. For the CDR3, the DNA is TGCAGTGCTAGTGAGCGTAGCGGGCTTTACAATGAGCAGTTCTTC.

The rearrangement uses TRBV20-1 and TRBJ2-7; perhaps TRBD2 as D (5 bases). Germline V gene data show CDR1 as DFQATT and CDR2 as SNEGSKA (reference sequence). The V end was cut by 0 bases, the J end by 5 bases, with 14 bases between. The CDR3 loop spans 14 amino acids. CDR3 amino acids: CSARDGGGRDEQYF. The CDR3 nucleotides read TGCAGTGCTAGAGATGGAGGCGGTAGGGACGAGCAGTACTTC.

J is TRBJ2-5 and V is TRBV7-9, with a weak D call TRBD2 (6 bases). The germline gives CDR1 SEHNR, CDR2 FQNEAQ (reference sequence). This CDR3 region has 14 residues. V was shortened by 3 bases and J by 4 bases, with 12 bases between the two germline ends. CDR3 protein: CASSFSVGGETQYF. CDR3 DNA: TGTGCCAGCAGCTTTAGCGTGGGGGGAGAGACCCAGTACTTC.

This clonotype appeared a few times. The V and J genes are TRBV7-3 and TRBJ2-6, with D perhaps TRBD1 (6 bases). CDR1 and CDR2 from the germline V gene are SGHTA and FQGTGA. V lost 2 bases and J lost 2, with 10 bases in between. This CDR3 is built from 16 residues. The chain's CDR3 is CASSLPNRAGANVLTF. The CDR3 DNA reads TGTGCCAGCAGCTTACCCAACAGGGCTGGGGCCAACGTCCTGACTTTC.

The V call is TRBV29-1, the J call TRBJ2-3; possible D gene TRBD2, 6 bases. Trimming stripped 1 base from V and 4 bases from J, with 12 bases between. In germline, CDR1 is SQVTM, CDR2 ANQGSEA. The CDR3 runs 14 residues. The CDR3 loop reads CSVEGRLDADTQYF. CDR3 nucleotide sequence: TGCAGCGTTGAAGGGCGACTAGACGCAGATACGCAGTATTTT.